These 12 T cell receptor beta chains originate from one sample sequenced in a study of blood T cells in healthy people across ages. A second roughly 7 to 11 cycle PCR used barcoded and J-beta primers. Each CDR3 protein is one row after TCRdb ran MiXCR on the 5' RACE reads. The sample shows about 680,000 distinct CDR3 sequences, about half of them seen only once. The sequencing sample was made of blood. These receptors originate from a woman between 55 and 75 years old in good health.

This chain links TRBV6-1 with TRBJ2-7; D is perhaps TRBD1 (6 bases). V lost 8 bases and J lost 1, with 15 bases in between. CDR3 size: 14 residues. Germline CDR1 and CDR2: MNHNS and SASEGT. As DNA, the CDR3 is TGTGCCAGCGGGATCCGGGACACATCCTACGAGCAGTACTTC. Its translation is CASGIRDTSYEQYF.

This clonotype was counted between two and nine times. CDR3 nucleotides: TGTGCCAGCAGCAAAACTAGCGGGACGGGCTCCTACGAGCAGTACTTC. Protein: CASSKTSGTGSYEQYF. The gene calls are TRBV12-3 or TRBV12-4 and TRBJ2-7; TRBD2 matches 10 bases. This CDR3 spans 16 amino acids. Trimming took 6 bases from V and 0 from J; bases not matched to a gene: 8.

The chain joins TRBV28 to TRBJ2-5, with 8 positions matching TRBD1. Germline CDR1 is MDHEN and CDR2 is SYDVKM. The V and J ends lost 6 bases and 0 bases, in that order; junction bases with no gene match: 6. This CDR3 is 15 amino acids long. CDR3 bases: TGTGCCAGCAGCCACAACAGGGGGTACCAAGAGACCCAGTACTTC. Translated: CASSHNRGYQETQYF.

This clonotype was recorded a few times. The chain combines TRBV10-3 with TRBJ2-1; the match to TRBD1 covers 7 bases. The length of the CDR3 is 16 residues. V shed 0 bases, J shed 3 bases, and the junction held 5 bases outside the gene matches. CDR1 is ENHRY, CDR2 SYGVKD, per germline. CDR3 DNA sequence: TGTGCCATCAGTGAGTCAAGGGGGCGTAGCTACAATGAGCAGTTCTTC. Encoded protein: CAISESRGRSYNEQFF.

The chain uses TRBV20-1 and TRBJ2-1, with 9 bases aligning to TRBD2. The J segment lost 7 bases and the V segment lost 2 bases, leaving 9 bases of the junction unmatched. The CDR3 runs 15 residues. From germline, CDR1 is DFQATT and CDR2 SNEGSKA (reference sequence). The CDR3 loop is CSARPRAGGRNEQFF. The CDR3 DNA is TGCAGTGCTAGACCCCGGGCGGGAGGGCGGAATGAGCAGTTCTTC.

This clonotype was seen more than once but under ten times. The chain carries TRBV20-1 and TRBJ1-5, with 9 bases aligning to TRBD1. The CDR3 is 15 amino acids. In germline, CDR1 is DFQATT, CDR2 SNEGSKA (reference sequence). V dropped 3 bases and J dropped 5; count of bases not matched to a gene: 8. CDR3 residues: CSASPGQGFHQPQHF. DNA for the CDR3: TGCAGTGCTAGCCCCGGACAGGGGTTTCATCAGCCCCAGCATTTT.

Comments on this clonotype: One junction end does not reproduce the germline sequence, and a read error may be involved. The chain combines TRBV28 with TRBJ2-1; D gene uncertain. The CDR3 has 12 residues. The germline V gene encodes CDR1 MDHEN and CDR2 SYDVKM. For the CDR3, the DNA is TGTGCCTGCAGTTTATTGCAGGCTGAGCAGTTCTTC. This sequence encodes CACSLLQAEQFF.

This clonotype was seen only once. V and J are TRBV6-5 and TRBJ1-5; maybe TRBD1 (6 bases). Trimming left V 5 bases short and J 4 bases short, with 18 bases between. Germline V gene sequence: CDR1 MNHEY, CDR2 SVGAGI. The CDR3 spans 16 residues. As DNA, the CDR3 is TGTGCCAGCAGTCGGGTCGGGGGCGGTGGGAATCAGCCCCAGCATTTT. It yields the protein CASSRVGGGGNQPQHF.

This sequence joins TRBV12-3 or TRBV12-4 and TRBJ1-2; no clear D. The V end was cut by 6 bases, the J end by 8 bases, with 13 bases between. This CDR3 is built from 12 residues. The CDR3 nucleotides are TGTGCCAGCAGACGACGGGCTATCGGCTACACCTTC. Translated: CASRRRAIGYTF.

V gene TRBV19 combines with J gene TRBJ2-1; 8 nucleotides match TRBD2. The CDR3 is 15 amino acids. Losses at the gene ends were 5 bases for V and 6 bases for J; bases not matched to a gene: 9. Germline-derived CDR1 and CDR2 are LNHDA and SQIVND (reference sequence). CDR3 protein: CASSSGRAGVNEQFF. Written as DNA, the CDR3 is TGTGCCAGTAGTTCAGGACGAGCGGGGGTCAATGAGCAGTTCTTC. The complete variable domain, with remaining parts taken from reference TRBV19 and TRBJ2-1, reads DGGITQSPKYLFRKEGQNVTLSCEQNLNHDAMYWYRQDPGQGLRLIYYSQIVNDFQKGDIAEGYSVSREKKESFPLTVTSAQKNPTAFYLCASSSGRAGVNEQFFGPGTRLTVL.

This chain links TRBV6-5 with TRBJ1-2, with D possibly being TRBD1 (5 bases). Germline V gene sequence: CDR1 MNHEY, CDR2 SVGAGI. The V end lost 3 bases, the J end lost 0 bases, and 17 bases lay between the germline ends. This CDR3 is built from 17 residues. CDR3 nucleotides: TGTGCCAGCAGTTATCATGATATGACAGCCACTAACTATGGCTACACCTTC. Its translation is CASSYHDMTATNYGYTF.

The gene calls are TRBV20-1 and TRBJ2-7, with D hard to call. Germline V gives CDR1 DFQATT, CDR2 SNEGSKA (reference sequence). CDR3 length: 15 residues. Trimming removed 0 bases from V and 2 bases from J, with 14 bases in between. CDR3 in DNA: TGCAGTGCTAGAGATAGGACGACGTCGGCCTACGAGCAGTACTTC. Protein sequence: CSARDRTTSAYEQYF.